This TCR beta chain originates from a study of OX40 agonist ivuxolimab in advanced cancers. Turning to the study itself: Patients with prior anti-PD-1, anti-PD-L1 or anti-CTLA-4 therapy were eligible; 35% to 45% had some.

CDR1 is SGHRS, CDR2 YFSETQ, per germline. The CDR3 is 15 residues long. V was shortened by 3 bases and J by 1 base, with 13 bases between the two germline ends. The study sampled blood at baseline, cycle 4 day 1, and cycle 7 day 1. Worth noting for this clone: What it binds is not known.

Study observations and caveats: There were, on average, more expanded clones in CD8+ T cells than in CD4+.

Only in-frame clones appear in the TCRdb table, and some are missing; sequencing was by immunoSEQ multiplex PCR. The table records about 98,000 clones, approximately 93% of them present only once. The clonotype comes from an adult with an advanced solid tumor such as melanoma, head and neck, liver or kidney cancer. Material: CD4+ or CD8+ T cells sorted from blood, obtained in a trial of the OX40 agonist ivuxolimab. The V gene is TRBV5-1, the J gene TRBJ2-5, with a tentative D call TRBD2 (6 bases). CDR3 nucleotide sequence: TGCGCCAGCAGCTCAACCGGGACTCTCCAAGAGACCCAGTACTTC. It codes for CASSSTGTLQETQYF.